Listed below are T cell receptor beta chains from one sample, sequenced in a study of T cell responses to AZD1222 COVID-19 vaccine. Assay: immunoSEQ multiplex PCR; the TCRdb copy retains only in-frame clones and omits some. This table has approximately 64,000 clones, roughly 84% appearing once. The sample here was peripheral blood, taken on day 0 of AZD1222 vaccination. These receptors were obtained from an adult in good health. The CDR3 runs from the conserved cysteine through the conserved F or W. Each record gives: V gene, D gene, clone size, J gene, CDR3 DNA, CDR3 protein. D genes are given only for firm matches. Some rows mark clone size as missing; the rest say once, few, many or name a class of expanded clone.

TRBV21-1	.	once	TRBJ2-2	TGTGCCAGCAGGGGGACCGTAGCCGGGGAGCTGTTTTTT	CASRGTVAGELFF
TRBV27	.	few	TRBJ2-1	TGTGCCAGCAGTTTTGGAGCGACAAACAATGAGCAGTTCTTC	CASSFGATNNEQFF
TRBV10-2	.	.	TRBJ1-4	TGCGCCAGCAGTGATCCAGGGTCAAATGAAAAACTGTTTTTT	CASSDPGSNEKLFF
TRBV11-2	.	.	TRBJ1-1	TGTGCCAGCAGCCCGCGGGGCACTGAAGCTTTCTTT	CASSPRGTEAFF
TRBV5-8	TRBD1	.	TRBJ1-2	TGTGCCAGCAGCTCGGGACAGGGGAGTTTTGGCTACACCTTC	CASSSGQGSFGYTF
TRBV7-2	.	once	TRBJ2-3	TGTGCCAGCAGCTTAGTTAGTGTAAGTCCAGATACGCAGTATTTT	CASSLVSVSPDTQYF
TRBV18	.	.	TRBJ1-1	TGTGCCAGCTCACCACCGGTAGTTCAGGAGAACACTGAAGCTTTCTTT	CASSPPVVQENTEAFF
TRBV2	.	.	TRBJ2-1	TGTGCCAGCAAGGAGCTTGGGACGGTATCCTACAATGAGCAGTTCTTC	CASKELGTVSYNEQFF
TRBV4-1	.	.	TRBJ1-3	TGCGCCAGCAGCCAACTCCCTTACAGCTCTGGAAACACCATATATTTT	CASSQLPYSSGNTIYF
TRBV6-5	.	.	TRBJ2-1	TGTGCCAGCAGTTGGGGGAATGAGCAGTTCTTC	CASSWGNEQFF
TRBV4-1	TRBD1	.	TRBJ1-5	TGCGCCAGCAGCCAAGAGACAGGGGTGGGGAGTCAGCCCCAGCATTTT	CASSQETGVGSQPQHF
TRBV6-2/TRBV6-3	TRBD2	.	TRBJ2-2	TGTGCCAGCAGTTTGACTGGGAGGGCGGAGCTGTTTTTT	CASSLTGRAELFF
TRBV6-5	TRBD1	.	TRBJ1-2	TGTGCCAGCAAGGAGGGGGCAGGTGGCTACACCTTC	CASKEGAGGYTF
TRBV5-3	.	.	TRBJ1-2	TGTGCCAGAAGCTTGGAATCAGTGAATGGCTACACCTTC	CARSLESVNGYTF
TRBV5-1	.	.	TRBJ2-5	TGCGCCAGCAGCTTGGCGCGGCTCCCGTACCAAGAGACCCAGTACTTC	CASSLARLPYQETQYF
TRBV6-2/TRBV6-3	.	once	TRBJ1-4	TGTGCCAGCAGTTACTCACTGGGGTGGAAACTGTTTTTT	CASSYSLGWKLFF
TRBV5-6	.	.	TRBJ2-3	TGTGCCAGCACCACAGTGGGGTGGAAAATCACAGATACGCAGTATTTT	CASTTVGWKITDTQYF
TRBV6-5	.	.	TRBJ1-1	TGTGCCAGCAGTCGGCCCGGGGGGGAAGCTTTCTTT	CASSRPGGEAFF
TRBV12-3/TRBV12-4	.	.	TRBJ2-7	TGTGCCAGCAGTCGAGGGTTCAGGGGCGAGCAGTACTTC	CASSRGFRGEQYF
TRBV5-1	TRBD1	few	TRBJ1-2	TGCGCCAGCAGCAGTTCTTCCGGGACAGGGTGGAACTATGGCTACACCTTC	CASSSSSGTGWNYGYTF
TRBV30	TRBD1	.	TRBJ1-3	TGTGCCTGGTCGACAGGGGGCAATTCTGGAAACACCATATATTTT	CAWSTGGNSGNTIYF
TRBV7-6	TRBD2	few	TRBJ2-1	TGTGCCAGCAGCTTGTTCTCCCGGGGGGGCTACAATGAGCAGTTCTTC	CASSLFSRGGYNEQFF
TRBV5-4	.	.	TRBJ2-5	TGTGCCAGCAGCCCTCAGGGTAGGGAGACCCAGTACTTC	CASSPQGRETQYF
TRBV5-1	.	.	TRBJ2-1	TGCGCCAGCAGCGATGGGACCGGCTCCTACAATGAGCAGTTCTTC	CASSDGTGSYNEQFF
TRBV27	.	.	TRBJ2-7	TGTGCCAGCAGTTTGGGGCCCACAGGCGGCGAGCAGTACTTC	CASSLGPTGGEQYF
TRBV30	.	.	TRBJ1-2	TGTGCCCGGGACGTTAGGGGAAGTGGCTACACCTTC	CARDVRGSGYTF
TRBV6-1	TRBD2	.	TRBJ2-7	TGTGCCAGCAGTGAGAGGACTAGCGGGGTTTACGGGCAGTACTTC	CASSERTSGVYGQYF
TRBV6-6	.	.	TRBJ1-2	TGTGCCAGCAGTTCAGGACAGACGAGTAGGGACTTC	CASSSGQTSRDF
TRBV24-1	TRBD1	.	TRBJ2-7	TGTGCCACCAGTGATGGGACAGAAAGGTACGAGCAGTACTTC	CATSDGTERYEQYF
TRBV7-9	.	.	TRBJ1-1	TGTGCCAGCAGCTTAGAAGGTGAATCACCTGAGGCTTTCTTT	CASSLEGESPEAFF
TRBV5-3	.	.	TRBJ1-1	TGTGCCAGAAGCTCCAAGGGATCCCTGAACACTGAAGCTTTCTTT	CARSSKGSLNTEAFF